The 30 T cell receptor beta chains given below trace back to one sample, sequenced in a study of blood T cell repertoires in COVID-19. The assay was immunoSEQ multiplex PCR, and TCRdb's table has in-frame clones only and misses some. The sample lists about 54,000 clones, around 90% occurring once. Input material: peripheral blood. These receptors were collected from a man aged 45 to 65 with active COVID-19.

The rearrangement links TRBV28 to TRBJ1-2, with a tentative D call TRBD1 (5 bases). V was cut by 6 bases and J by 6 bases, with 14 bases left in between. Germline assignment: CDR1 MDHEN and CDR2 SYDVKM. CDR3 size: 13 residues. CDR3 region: CASRTQGRDGYTF. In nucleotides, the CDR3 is TGTGCCAGCAGGACCCAGGGTCGGGATGGCTACACCTTC.

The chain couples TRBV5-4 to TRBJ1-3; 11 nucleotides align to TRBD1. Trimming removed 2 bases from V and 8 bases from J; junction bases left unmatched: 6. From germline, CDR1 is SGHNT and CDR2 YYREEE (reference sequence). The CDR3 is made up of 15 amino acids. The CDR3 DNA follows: TGTGCCAGCAGCTTCGTTGGACAGGGGGCTGACACCATATATTTT. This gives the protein CASSFVGQGADTIYF.

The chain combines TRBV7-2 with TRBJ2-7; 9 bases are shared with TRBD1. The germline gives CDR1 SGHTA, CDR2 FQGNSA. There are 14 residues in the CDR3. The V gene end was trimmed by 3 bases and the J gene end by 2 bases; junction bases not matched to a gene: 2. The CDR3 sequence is CASSLDRGTYEQYF. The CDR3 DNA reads TGTGCCAGCAGCTTGGACAGGGGCACCTACGAGCAGTACTTC.

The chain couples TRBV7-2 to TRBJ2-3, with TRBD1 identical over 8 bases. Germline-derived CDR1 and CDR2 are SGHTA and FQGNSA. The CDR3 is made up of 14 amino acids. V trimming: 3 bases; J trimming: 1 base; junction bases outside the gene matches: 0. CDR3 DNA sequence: TGTGCCAGCAGCTTGACAGGGGGCACAGATACGCAGTATTTT. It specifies CASSLTGGTDTQYF.

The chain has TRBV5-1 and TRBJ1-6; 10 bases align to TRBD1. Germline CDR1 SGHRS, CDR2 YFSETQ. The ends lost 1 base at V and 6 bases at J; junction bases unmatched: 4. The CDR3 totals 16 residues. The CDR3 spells CASSLSGDRGNSPLHF. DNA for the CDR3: TGCGCCAGCAGCTTGTCCGGGGACAGGGGTAATTCACCCCTCCACTTT.

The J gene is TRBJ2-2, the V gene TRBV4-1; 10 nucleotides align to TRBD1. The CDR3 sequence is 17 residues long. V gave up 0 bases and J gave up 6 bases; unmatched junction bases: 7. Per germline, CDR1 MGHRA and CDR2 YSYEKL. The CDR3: CASSQDYRTGGSGELFF. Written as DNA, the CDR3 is TGCGCCAGCAGCCAAGATTACCGGACAGGGGGGTCCGGGGAGCTGTTTTTT.

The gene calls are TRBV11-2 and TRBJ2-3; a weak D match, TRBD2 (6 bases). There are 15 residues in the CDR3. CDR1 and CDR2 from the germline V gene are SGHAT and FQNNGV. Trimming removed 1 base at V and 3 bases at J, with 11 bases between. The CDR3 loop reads CASSLVGGRTDTQYF. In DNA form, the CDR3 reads TGTGCCAGCAGCTTAGTGGGGGGTCGGACAGATACGCAGTATTTT.

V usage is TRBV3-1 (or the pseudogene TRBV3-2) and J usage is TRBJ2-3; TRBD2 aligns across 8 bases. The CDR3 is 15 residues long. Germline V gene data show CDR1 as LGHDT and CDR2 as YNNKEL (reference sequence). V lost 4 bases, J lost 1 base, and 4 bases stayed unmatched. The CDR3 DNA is TGTGCCAGCAGCCGCCCCGGGAGGGGCACAGATACGCAGTATTTT. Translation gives CASSRPGRGTDTQYF.

CDR3 in amino acids: CASRARLTSTDTQYF. Written as DNA, the CDR3 is TGTGCCAGCAGAGCCCGCCTTACCAGCACAGATACGCAGTATTTT. The chain recombines TRBV2 with TRBJ2-3, with unresolved D. This CDR3 has 15 residues. Germline V gene sequence: CDR1 SNHLY, CDR2 FYNNEI. V was shortened by 6 bases and J by 0 bases, with 13 bases between the two germline ends. Using reference TRBV2 and TRBJ2-3 for the parts outside the CDR3, the full variable domain is EPEVTQTPSHQVTQMGQEVILRCVPISNHLYFYWYRQILGQKVEFLVSFYNNEISEKSEIFDDQFSVERPDGSNFTLKIRSTKLEDSAMYFCASRARLTSTDTQYFGPGTRLTVL.

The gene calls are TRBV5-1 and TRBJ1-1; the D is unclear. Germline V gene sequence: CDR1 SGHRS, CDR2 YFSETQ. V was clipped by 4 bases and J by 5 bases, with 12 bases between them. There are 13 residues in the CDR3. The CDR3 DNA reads TGCGCCAGCAGCGACCTAGGAGGGACTGAAGCTTTCTTT. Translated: CASSDLGGTEAFF.

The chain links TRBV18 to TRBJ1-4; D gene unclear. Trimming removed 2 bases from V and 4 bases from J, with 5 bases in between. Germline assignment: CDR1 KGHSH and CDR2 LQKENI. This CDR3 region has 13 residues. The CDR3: CASSPSLNEKLFF. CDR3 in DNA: TGTGCCAGCTCACCAAGCCTTAATGAAAAACTGTTTTTT.

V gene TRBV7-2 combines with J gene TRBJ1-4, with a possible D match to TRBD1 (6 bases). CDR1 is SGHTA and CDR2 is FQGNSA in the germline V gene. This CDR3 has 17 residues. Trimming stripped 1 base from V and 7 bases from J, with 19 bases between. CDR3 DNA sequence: TGTGCCAGCAGCTTAGAGGGGGTTAGGGTCCTTCCTGAAAAACTGTTTTTT. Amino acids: CASSLEGVRVLPEKLFF. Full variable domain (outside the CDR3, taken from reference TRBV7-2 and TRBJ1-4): GAGVSQSPSNKVTEKGKDVELRCDPISGHTALYWYRQSLGQGLEFLIYFQGNSAPDKSGLPSDRFSAERTGGSVSTLTIQRTQQEDSAVYLCASSLEGVRVLPEKLFFGSGTQLSVL.

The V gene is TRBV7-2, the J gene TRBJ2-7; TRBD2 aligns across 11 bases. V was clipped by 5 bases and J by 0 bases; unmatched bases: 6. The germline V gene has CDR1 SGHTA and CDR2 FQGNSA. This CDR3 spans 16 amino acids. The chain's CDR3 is CASSLLAGGSSYEQYF. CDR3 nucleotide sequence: TGTGCCAGCAGCCTCCTAGCGGGGGGATCCTCCTACGAGCAGTACTTC.

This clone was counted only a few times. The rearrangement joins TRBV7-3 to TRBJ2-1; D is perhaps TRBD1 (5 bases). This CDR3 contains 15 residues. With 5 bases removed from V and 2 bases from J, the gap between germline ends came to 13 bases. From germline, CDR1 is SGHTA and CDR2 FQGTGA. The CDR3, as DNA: TGTGCCAGCAGCCTAGGGGCGAACACCTACAATGAGCAGTTCTTC. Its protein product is CASSLGANTYNEQFF. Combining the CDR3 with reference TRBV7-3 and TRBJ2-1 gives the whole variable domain GAGVSQTPSNKVTEKGKYVELRCDPISGHTALYWYRQSLGQGPEFLIYFQGTGAADDSGLPNDRFFAVRPEGSVSTLKIQRTERGDSAVYLCASSLGANTYNEQFFGPGTRLTVL.

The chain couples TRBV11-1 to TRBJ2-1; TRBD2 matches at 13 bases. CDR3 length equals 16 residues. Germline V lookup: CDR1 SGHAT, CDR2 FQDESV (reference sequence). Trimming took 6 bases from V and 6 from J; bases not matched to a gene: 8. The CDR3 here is CASRQGLAGVRNEQFF. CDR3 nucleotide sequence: TGTGCCAGCAGGCAAGGACTAGCGGGAGTTCGCAATGAGCAGTTCTTC.

The CDR3 coding sequence is TGTGCCAGTAGTAGCGACAGGGCGGCAGATACGCAGTATTTT. Its translation: CASSSDRAADTQYF. This chain joins TRBV19 and TRBJ2-3; 7 nucleotides align to TRBD1. The germline gives CDR1 LNHDA, CDR2 SQIVND (reference sequence). This CDR3 comprises 14 residues. Losses at the gene ends were 4 bases for V and 4 bases for J; bases not matched to a gene: 5.

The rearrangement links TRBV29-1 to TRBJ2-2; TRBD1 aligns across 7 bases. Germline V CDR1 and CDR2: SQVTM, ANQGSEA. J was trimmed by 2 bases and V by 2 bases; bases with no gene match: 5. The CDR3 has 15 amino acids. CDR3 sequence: CSVELTGVNTGELFF. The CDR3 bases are TGCAGCGTTGAACTTACAGGGGTTAACACCGGGGAGCTGTTTTTT.

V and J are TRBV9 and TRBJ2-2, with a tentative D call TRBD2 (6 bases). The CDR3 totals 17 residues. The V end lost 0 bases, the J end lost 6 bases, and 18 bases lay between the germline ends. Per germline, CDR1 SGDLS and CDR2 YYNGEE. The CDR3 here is CASSVAMLTSLAGELFF. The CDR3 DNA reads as TGTGCCAGCAGCGTAGCGATGTTGACTAGTCTAGCCGGGGAGCTGTTTTTT.

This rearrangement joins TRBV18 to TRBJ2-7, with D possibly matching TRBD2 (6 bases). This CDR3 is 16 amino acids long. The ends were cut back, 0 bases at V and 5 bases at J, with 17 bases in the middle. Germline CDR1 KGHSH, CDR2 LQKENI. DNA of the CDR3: TGTGCCAGCTCACCACCGTCGAGCGGGCCAGCCCACGAGCAGTACTTC. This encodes CASSPPSSGPAHEQYF.

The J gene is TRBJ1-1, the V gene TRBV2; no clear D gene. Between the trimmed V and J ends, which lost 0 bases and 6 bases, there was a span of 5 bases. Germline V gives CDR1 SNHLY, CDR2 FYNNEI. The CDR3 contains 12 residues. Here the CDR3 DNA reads TGTGCCAGCAGTGAAGCAAGAGCTGAAGCTTTCTTT. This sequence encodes CASSEARAEAFF.

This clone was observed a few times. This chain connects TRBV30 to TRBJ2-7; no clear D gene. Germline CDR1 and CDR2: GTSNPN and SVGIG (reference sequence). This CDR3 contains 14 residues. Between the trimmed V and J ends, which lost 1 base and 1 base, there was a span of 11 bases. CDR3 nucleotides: TGTGCCTGGAGTGAAGGCGGCAAATCCTACGAGCAGTACTTC. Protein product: CAWSEGGKSYEQYF. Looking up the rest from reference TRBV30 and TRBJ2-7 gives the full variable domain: SQTIHQWPATLVQPVGSPLSLECTVEGTSNPNLYWYRQAAGRGLQLLFYSVGIGQISSEVPQNLSASRPQDRQFILSSKKLLLSDSGFYLCAWSEGGKSYEQYFGPGTRLTVT.

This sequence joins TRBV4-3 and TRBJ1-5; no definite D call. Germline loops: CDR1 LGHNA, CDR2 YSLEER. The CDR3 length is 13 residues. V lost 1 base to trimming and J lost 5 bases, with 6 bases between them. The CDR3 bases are TGCGCCAGCAGCCAAGCTAGGTATCAGCCCCAGCATTTT. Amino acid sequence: CASSQARYQPQHF.

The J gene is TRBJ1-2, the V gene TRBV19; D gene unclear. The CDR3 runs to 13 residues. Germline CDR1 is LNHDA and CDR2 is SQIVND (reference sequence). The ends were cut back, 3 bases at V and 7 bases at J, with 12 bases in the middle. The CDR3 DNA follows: TGTGCCAGTAGTATTTCGGGTTTCAGTGGCTACACCTTC. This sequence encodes CASSISGFSGYTF.

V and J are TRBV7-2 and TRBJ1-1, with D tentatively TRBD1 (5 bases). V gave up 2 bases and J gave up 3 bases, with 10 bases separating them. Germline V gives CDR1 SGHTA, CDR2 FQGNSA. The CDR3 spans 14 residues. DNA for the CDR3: TGTGCCAGCAGCTTAATCGGGGGGGACACTGAAGCTTTCTTT. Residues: CASSLIGGDTEAFF.

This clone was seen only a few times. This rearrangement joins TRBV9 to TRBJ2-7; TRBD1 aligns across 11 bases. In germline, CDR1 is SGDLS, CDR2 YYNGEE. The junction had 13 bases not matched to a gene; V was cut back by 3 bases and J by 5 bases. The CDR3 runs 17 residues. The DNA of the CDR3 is TGTGCCAGCAGCGCTAAGAATCCGGGACAGGGGGACCACGAGCAGTACTTC. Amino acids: CASSAKNPGQGDHEQYF.

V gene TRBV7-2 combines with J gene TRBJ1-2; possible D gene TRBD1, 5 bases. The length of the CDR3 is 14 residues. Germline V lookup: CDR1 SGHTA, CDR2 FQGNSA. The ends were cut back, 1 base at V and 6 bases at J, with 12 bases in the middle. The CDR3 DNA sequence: TGTGCCAGCAGCTTAGGGGGGTGGAGGGATGGCTACACCTTC. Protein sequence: CASSLGGWRDGYTF. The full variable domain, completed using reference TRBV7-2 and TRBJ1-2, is GAGVSQSPSNKVTEKGKDVELRCDPISGHTALYWYRQSLGQGLEFLIYFQGNSAPDKSGLPSDRFSAERTGGSVSTLTIQRTQQEDSAVYLCASSLGGWRDGYTFGSGTRLTVV.

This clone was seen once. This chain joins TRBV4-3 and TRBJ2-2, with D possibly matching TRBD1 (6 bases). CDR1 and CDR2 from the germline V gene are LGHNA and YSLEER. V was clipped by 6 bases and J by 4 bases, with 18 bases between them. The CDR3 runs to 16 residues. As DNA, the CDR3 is TGCGCCAGCAGGACTTTGACAGGTAGTTTCACCGGGGAGCTGTTTTTT. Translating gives CASRTLTGSFTGELFF.

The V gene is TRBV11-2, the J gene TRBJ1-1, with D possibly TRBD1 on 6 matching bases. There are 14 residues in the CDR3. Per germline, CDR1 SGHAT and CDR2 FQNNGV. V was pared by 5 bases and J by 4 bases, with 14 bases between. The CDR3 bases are TGTGCCAGCAGCCGCCTCCCCAGGGGCACTGAAGCTTTCTTT. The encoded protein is CASSRLPRGTEAFF.

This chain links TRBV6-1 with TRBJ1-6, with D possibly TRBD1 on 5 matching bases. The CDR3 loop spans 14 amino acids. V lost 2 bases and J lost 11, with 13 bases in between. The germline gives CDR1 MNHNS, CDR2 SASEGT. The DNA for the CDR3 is TGTGCCAGCAGTGAACCCCGGGAGGGGACACCCCTCCACTTT. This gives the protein CASSEPREGTPLHF.

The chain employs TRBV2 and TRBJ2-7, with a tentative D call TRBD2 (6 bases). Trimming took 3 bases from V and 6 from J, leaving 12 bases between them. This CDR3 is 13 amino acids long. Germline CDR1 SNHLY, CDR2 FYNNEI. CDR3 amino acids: CASSEGGGAEQYF. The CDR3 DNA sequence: TGTGCCAGCAGTGAGGGCGGAGGGGCCGAGCAGTACTTC.